Sequencing of this TCR beta chain was carried out in a study of T cells after yellow fever vaccination. The overall study: Any fraction with a low cell number was prepared using SMART-Seq v4 Ultra Low Input. Findings and caveats of the study: Most primary-vaccination clones reappeared after the booster (about 97% CD4, 75% to 90% CD8). The CD4 compartment and the CD8 compartment contained a small share of clonotypes in common.

Notes on this clonotype: Its target is not known.

As TCR cDNA was made by 5'RACE template switching, a universal primer site and UMIs were added. Via MiXCR, TCRdb re-called the 5' RACE reads, giving one row per CDR3 protein. The sample carries some 400,000 distinct CDR3 sequences, approximately 6% recorded once. The sequence was collected from a man aged 25-45 years who received the YFV17D yellow fever vaccine. The sample here was PBMCs, taken 5 days after the yellow fever booster vaccination.

DNA of the CDR3: TGTGCCAGCAGTTACTCGAGTGAAGGAGAGACCCAGTACTTC. This translates into CASSYSSEGETQYF. The J gene is TRBJ2-5, the V gene TRBV6-5, with D uncertain. CDR1 and CDR2 from the germline V gene are MNHEY and SVGAGI. Trimming left V 0 bases short and J 4 bases short, with 9 bases between. This CDR3 region has 14 residues.